The rows below give T cell receptor beta chains drawn from one sample of a study of shared clonotypes between healthy human individuals. Sequencing was performed with immunoSEQ multiplex PCR; in TCRdb, only in-frame clones are kept and a portion is missing. The repertoire holds 1,500,000 or so clones, around 98.5% seen once, with under 0.45% in the top ten. Source material: naive CD4+ T cells sorted from blood. These receptors were obtained from a man aged 25-45 years in good health. Each CDR3 is given with its conserved first and last residue. D genes are given only for firm matches. Only part of the rows carry a size: once, few, many, or a class if the clone is expanded.

v_gene,j_gene,len,abundance,d_gene,CDR3aa,CDR3nt
TRBV25-1,TRBJ1-1,11,NA,NA,CASTMNTEAFF,TGTGCCAGCACCATGAACACTGAAGCTTTCTTT
TRBV28,TRBJ2-7,14,NA,TRBD2,CASRGSSGSYEQYF,TGTGCCAGCAGGGGCTCTAGCGGGAGCTACGAGCAGTACTTC
TRBV7-6,TRBJ2-1,16,NA,TRBD2,CASSLTGTSGTTEQFF,TGTGCCAGCAGCCTAACGGGGACTAGCGGGACGACTGAGCAGTTCTTC
TRBV29-1,TRBJ1-1,11,NA,NA,CSGTANTEAFF,TGCAGCGGGACAGCGAACACTGAAGCTTTCTTT
TRBV9,TRBJ1-1,13,NA,NA,CASSGDWNTEAFF,TGTGCCAGCAGCGGTGATTGGAACACTGAAGCTTTCTTT
TRBV6-5,TRBJ1-2,14,NA,NA,CASSYSIRDYGYTF,TGTGCCAGCAGTTACTCGATACGGGACTATGGCTACACCTTC
TRBV11-2,TRBJ2-3,13,NA,NA,CASSRGTSDTQYF,TGTGCCAGCAGCCGGGGGACTTCAGATACGCAGTATTTT
TRBV10-1,TRBJ2-3,15,NA,NA,CASSVSSGSTDTQYF,TGCGCCAGCAGTGTCTCCAGCGGGAGCACAGATACGCAGTATTTT
TRBV4-1,TRBJ2-3,15,NA,NA,CASSQKDILGDTQYF,TGCGCCAGCAGCCAAAAGGACATTTTGGGAGATACGCAGTATTTT
TRBV14,TRBJ1-2,12,NA,NA,CASSPGHYGYTF,TGTGCCAGCAGCCCGGGACACTATGGCTACACCTTC
TRBV11-2,TRBJ2-1,15,NA,NA,CASSLGPGSIDEQFF,TGTGCCAGCAGCTTAGGACCCGGGAGCATCGATGAGCAGTTCTTC
TRBV28,TRBJ2-4,14,NA,NA,CASSQGGGKNIQYF,TGTGCCAGCAGCCAAGGCGGAGGCAAAAACATTCAGTACTTC
TRBV11-3,TRBJ2-2,15,NA,TRBD2,CASSTLAGASGELFF,TGTGCCAGCAGCACCCTAGCGGGAGCCTCCGGGGAGCTGTTTTTT
TRBV9,TRBJ1-5,16,NA,NA,CASSDPRQVHNQPQHF,TGTGCCAGCAGCGACCCCCGACAGGTGCACAATCAGCCCCAGCATTTT
TRBV5-8,TRBJ2-7,14,NA,TRBD2,CASSLGGRAYQQYF,TGTGCCAGCAGCTTGGGCGGGAGGGCGTACCAGCAGTACTTC
TRBV6-5,TRBJ2-3,14,NA,TRBD2,CASKQPGLPDTQYF,TGTGCCAGCAAACAACCGGGACTACCAGATACGCAGTATTTT
TRBV7-2,TRBJ2-3,14,NA,NA,CASSLATITDTQYF,TGTGCCAGCAGCTTAGCGACCATCACAGATACGCAGTATTTT
TRBV9,TRBJ2-7,15,NA,TRBD1,CASSVGGQGSHEQYF,TGTGCCAGCAGCGTAGGCGGACAGGGATCCCACGAGCAGTACTTC
TRBV27,TRBJ2-1,13,once,NA,CASRPGVLGEQFF,TGTGCCAGCAGGCCAGGGGTCTTGGGTGAGCAGTTCTTC
TRBV29-1,TRBJ2-3,13,NA,NA,CSVSEYVPDTQYF,TGCAGCGTATCGGAATACGTCCCAGATACGCAGTATTTT
TRBV25-1,TRBJ1-2,15,NA,NA,CASSGTRWGAEGYTF,TGTGCCAGCAGTGGCACAAGGTGGGGGGCGGAAGGCTACACCTTC
TRBV9,TRBJ2-5,14,NA,NA,CASSVDRTEETQYF,TGTGCCAGCAGCGTCGACAGGACTGAAGAGACCCAGTACTTC
TRBV2,TRBJ2-6,16,NA,NA,CASKDSNFSGANVLTF,TGTGCCAGCAAGGACAGCAATTTCTCTGGGGCCAACGTCCTGACTTTC
TRBV28,TRBJ2-7,15,once,NA,CASSLFGGVSYEQYF,TGTGCCAGCAGTTTATTTGGAGGGGTCTCCTACGAGCAGTACTTC
TRBV5-6,TRBJ2-3,16,NA,TRBD1,CASSLVGRGQADTQYF,TGTGCCAGCAGCTTGGTGGGCAGGGGGCAAGCAGATACGCAGTATTTT
TRBV6-5,TRBJ1-4,14,NA,NA,CASSYRRTNEKLFF,TGTGCCAGCAGTTACAGGAGAACTAATGAAAAACTGTTTTTT
TRBV30,TRBJ1-5,15,NA,NA,CAWSVRGARAQPQHF,TGTGCCTGGAGTGTAAGGGGGGCGCGGGCCCAGCCCCAGCATTTT
TRBV11-3,TRBJ2-3,15,NA,TRBD2,CASSLDSGSTDTQYF,TGTGCCAGCAGCTTAGATAGCGGGAGCACAGATACGCAGTATTTT
TRBV27,TRBJ2-2,15,NA,NA,CASSRGIINTGELFF,TGTGCCAGCTCGAGGGGTATAATTAACACCGGGGAGCTGTTTTTT
TRBV6-5,TRBJ2-2,16,NA,TRBD2,CASSYLTSGRPGELFF,TGTGCCAGCAGTTACCTGACTAGCGGGAGACCCGGGGAGCTGTTTTTT
TRBV19,TRBJ1-3,16,NA,NA,CASSISRTSSGNTIYF,TGTGCCAGTAGTATAAGTCGAACTTCCTCTGGAAACACCATATATTTT
TRBV28,TRBJ2-5,14,NA,NA,CASRDSERQETQYF,TGTGCCAGCAGAGACTCGGAGCGCCAAGAGACCCAGTACTTC
TRBV9,TRBJ2-7,16,NA,TRBD2,CASSVGLSGRIYEQYF,TGTGCCAGCAGCGTAGGGCTAAGCGGGAGGATATACGAGCAGTACTTC
TRBV7-2,TRBJ2-1,13,NA,NA,CASSRSRIDEQFF,TGTGCCAGCAGCCGATCTAGGATCGATGAGCAGTTCTTC
TRBV19,TRBJ2-6,17,NA,NA,CASSIFSGASGANVLTF,TGTGCCAGTAGTATTTTTTCGGGAGCCTCTGGGGCCAACGTCCTGACTTTC
TRBV7-6,TRBJ2-7,16,NA,NA,CASSLGPSLLAYEQYF,TGTGCCAGCAGCTTAGGTCCGTCCCTACTCGCCTACGAGCAGTACTTC
TRBV14,TRBJ1-2,13,NA,NA,CASSQDRGSGYTF,TGTGCCAGCAGCCAAGACAGGGGCAGTGGCTACACCTTC
TRBV20-1,TRBJ2-3,11,NA,NA,CSELGTDTQYF,TGCAGCGAGCTGGGCACAGATACGCAGTATTTT
TRBV9,TRBJ1-1,14,few,TRBD1,CASSVTGGNTEAFF,TGTGCCAGCAGCGTGACAGGGGGGAACACTGAAGCTTTCTTT
TRBV7-2,TRBJ2-5,18,once,TRBD2,CASSLGVQNQGLGETQYF,TGTGCCAGCAGCTTAGGGGTCCAAAACCAGGGACTAGGGGAGACCCAGTACTTC
TRBV29-1,TRBJ1-3,13,NA,NA,CSARGGSGNTIYF,TGCAGCGCCCGGGGGGGCTCTGGAAACACCATATATTTT
TRBV7-2,TRBJ2-3,14,NA,TRBD2,CASSFTSGTDTQYF,TGTGCCAGCAGCTTCACTAGCGGCACAGATACGCAGTATTTT
TRBV11-3,TRBJ2-1,16,NA,TRBD2,CASSIGLAGGPREQFF,TGTGCCAGCAGCATCGGTCTAGCGGGAGGGCCAAGAGAGCAGTTCTTC